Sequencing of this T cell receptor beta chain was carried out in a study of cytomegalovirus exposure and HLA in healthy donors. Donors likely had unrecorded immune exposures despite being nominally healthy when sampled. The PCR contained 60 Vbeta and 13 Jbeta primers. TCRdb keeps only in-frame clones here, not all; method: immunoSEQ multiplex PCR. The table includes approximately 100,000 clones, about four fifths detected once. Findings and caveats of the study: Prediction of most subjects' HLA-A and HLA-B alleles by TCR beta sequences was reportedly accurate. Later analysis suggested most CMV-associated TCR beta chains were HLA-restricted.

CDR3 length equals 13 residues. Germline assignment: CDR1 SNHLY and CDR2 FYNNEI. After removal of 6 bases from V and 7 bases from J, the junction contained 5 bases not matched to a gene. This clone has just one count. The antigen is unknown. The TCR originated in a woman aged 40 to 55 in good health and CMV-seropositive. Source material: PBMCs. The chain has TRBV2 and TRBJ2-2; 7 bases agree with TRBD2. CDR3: CASRGEGNGELFF. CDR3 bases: TGTGCCAGCAGGGGGGAGGGGAACGGGGAGCTGTTTTTT. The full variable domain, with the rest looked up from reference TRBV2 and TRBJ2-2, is EPEVTQTPSHQVTQMGQEVILRCVPISNHLYFYWYRQILGQKVEFLVSFYNNEISEKSEIFDDQFSVERPDGSNFTLKIRSTKLEDSAMYFCASRGEGNGELFFGEGSRLTVL.